This is a list of T cell receptor beta chains from one sample in a study of Graves' ophthalmopathy and Graves' hyperthyroidism. TCRdb redid the calling of the multiplex PCR reads with MiXCR, one entry per CDR3 protein. The profile shows around 1.1 million distinct CDR3 sequences, less than 45% of them singletons. Sequenced: peripheral blood or thyroid tissue (not recorded which). Receptor source: an adult man with Graves' hyperthyroidism. Each CDR3 is given with its conserved first and last residue. The order of the fields is CDR3 protein, CDR3 DNA, V gene, CDR3 length, clone size, D gene, J gene. The D gene is left open where the match is weak. Rows give clone size only sometimes, using once, few, many, or a class for an expanded clone.

CASSPPIGYEQYF | TGTGCCAGCTCACCACCGATAGGTTACGAGCAGTACTTC | TRBV18 | 13 | . | . | TRBJ2-7
CASTKRGQETQYF | TGTGCCAGCACCAAAAGGGGCCAAGAGACCCAGTACTTC | TRBV2 | 13 | . | . | TRBJ2-5
CASGLTGAVTEAFF | TGTGCCAGCGGGCTAACGGGGGCGGTGACTGAAGCTTTCTTT | TRBV12-3/TRBV12-4 | 14 | . | . | TRBJ1-1
CASSFQTGGVETQYF | TGTGCCAGCAGCTTTCAGACAGGGGGAGTTGAGACCCAGTACTTC | TRBV7-2 | 15 | . | TRBD1 | TRBJ2-5
CASSQVAGSTIYF | TGCGCCAGCAGCCAAGTCGCGGGGAGCACCATATATTTT | TRBV4-3 | 13 | many | . | TRBJ1-3
CSAPTGATEAFF | TGCAGTGCTCCGACAGGGGCGACTGAAGCTTTCTTT | TRBV20-1 | 12 | . | TRBD1 | TRBJ1-1
CASSRDRAFTEAFF | TGTGCCAGCAGCCGGGACAGGGCCTTCACTGAAGCTTTCTTT | TRBV7-4 | 14 | . | TRBD1 | TRBJ1-1
CATDGGVFDYGYTF | TGTGCCACCGATGGTGGGGTCTTCGACTATGGCTACACCTTC | TRBV24-1 | 14 | . | . | TRBJ1-2
CASSLVNRGPTDTQYF | TGCGCCAGCAGCTTGGTGAATAGGGGGCCGACAGATACGCAGTATTTT | TRBV5-1 | 16 | . | TRBD1 | TRBJ2-3
CASSLAWTASYEQYF | TGTGCCAGCAGCTTAGCTTGGACAGCTTCCTACGAGCAGTACTTC | TRBV7-2 | 15 | many | . | TRBJ2-7
CASSLRQVVRQPQHF | TGTGCCAGCAGCCTAAGACAGGTCGTCCGCCAGCCCCAGCATTTT | TRBV14 | 15 | many | . | TRBJ1-5
CATSRGGGDYEQYF | TGTGCCACCAGCAGAGGCGGAGGCGACTACGAGCAGTACTTC | TRBV15 | 14 | many | . | TRBJ2-7
CASSDQRLPYEQYF | TGTGCCAGCAGTGACCAGCGGCTACCCTACGAGCAGTACTTC | TRBV2 | 14 | many | . | TRBJ2-7
CSARTQRPNQPQHF | TGCAGTGCTAGGACACAAAGACCCAATCAGCCTCAGCATTTT | TRBV20-1 | 14 | . | . | TRBJ1-5
CASSHRTGASYEQYF | TGTGCCAGCAGTCACCGGACAGGGGCGTCCTACGAGCAGTACTTC | TRBV24-1 | 15 | . | TRBD1 | TRBJ2-7
CASSDSYGELFF | TGTGCCAGCAGTGATTCCTACGGGGAGCTGTTTTTT | TRBV2 | 12 | many | . | TRBJ2-2
CSASLSGGSYEQYF | TGCAGTGCTAGCCTCTCCGGCGGTTCTTACGAGCAGTACTTC | TRBV20-1 | 14 | . | . | TRBJ2-7
CASSSQGIIYGYTF | TGTGCCAGCAGCTCACAGGGGATAATCTATGGCTACACCTTC | TRBV7-9 | 14 | . | TRBD1 | TRBJ1-2
CASSMGQPPWETQYF | TGTGCCAGTAGTATGGGGCAGCCACCGTGGGAGACCCAGTACTTC | TRBV19 | 15 | many | . | TRBJ2-5
CASTPGEETQYF | TGTGCCAGCACCCCGGGTGAGGAGACCCAGTACTTC | TRBV7-9 | 12 | . | . | TRBJ2-5
CSVELGRDGYTEAFF | TGCAGCGTTGAATTAGGCAGGGATGGCTACACTGAAGCTTTCTTT | TRBV29-1 | 15 | . | . | TRBJ1-1
CASSQERLAGGYGTNEQYF | TGTGCCAGCAGCCAAGAGAGACTAGCGGGAGGGTACGGGACTAACGAGCAGTACTTC | TRBV4-2 | 19 | . | TRBD2 | TRBJ2-7
CASSPTGTGGGGYTF | TGTGCCAGCTCACCTACCGGGACAGGGGGCGGTGGCTACACCTTC | TRBV18 | 15 | few | TRBD1 | TRBJ1-2
CASSQSTGLEQYF | TGTGCCAGCAGCCAATCGACAGGACTCGAGCAGTACTTC | TRBV11-2 | 13 | . | . | TRBJ2-7
CASSPYSSYNSPLHF | TGTGCCAGCAGCCCTTATAGCTCCTATAATTCACCCCTCCACTTT | TRBV3-1 | 15 | few | . | TRBJ1-6
CASNSHLGDSNYEQYF | TGTGCCAGCAACTCACACCTTGGGGACAGCAACTACGAGCAGTACTTC | TRBV13 | 16 | . | TRBD1 | TRBJ2-7
CATSRARGGTEAFF | TGTGCCACCAGCAGAGCTAGGGGGGGCACTGAAGCTTTCTTT | TRBV15 | 14 | many | . | TRBJ1-1
CASSPQGSGGYTF | TGTGCCAGCAGCCCCCAGGGGTCGGGTGGCTACACCTTC | TRBV6-6 | 13 | many | . | TRBJ1-2
CASSLTQAGGHYEQYF | TGTGCCAGCAGCTTAACACAAGCGGGAGGCCACTACGAGCAGTACTTC | TRBV7-2 | 16 | many | TRBD2 | TRBJ2-7
CSVGVGQGFYGYTF | TGCAGCGTTGGGGTAGGACAGGGCTTCTATGGCTACACCTTC | TRBV29-1 | 14 | many | TRBD1 | TRBJ1-2
CASSFRGQDGELFF | TGTGCCAGCAGCTTCAGGGGGCAGGACGGGGAGCTGTTTTTT | TRBV7-9 | 14 | many | TRBD1 | TRBJ2-2
CASSFTGSVETQYF | TGCGCCAGCAGCTTCACCGGGAGTGTGGAGACCCAGTACTTC | TRBV5-1 | 14 | . | . | TRBJ2-5
CASSLRDTQETQYF | TGTGCCAGCAGCCTTCGGGACACCCAAGAGACCCAGTACTTC | TRBV7-9 | 14 | few | . | TRBJ2-5
CASSQDPVGYEQYF | TGTGCCAGCAGCCAAGATCCGGTCGGCTACGAGCAGTACTTC | TRBV14 | 14 | few | . | TRBJ2-7
CASRASGGGETQYF | TGTGCCAGCAGGGCTAGTGGGGGGGGGGAGACCCAGTACTTC | TRBV7-9 | 14 | . | TRBD2 | TRBJ2-5
CASKTGGLAGEQYF | TGTGCCAGCAAGACAGGGGGACTTGCAGGCGAGCAGTACTTC | TRBV6-5 | 14 | . | TRBD1 | TRBJ2-7
CASSPQLGDTQYF | TGTGCCAGCAGCCCCCAACTCGGGGATACGCAGTATTTT | TRBV9 | 13 | . | . | TRBJ2-3
CSVKTGDQPQHF | TGCAGCGTGAAGACAGGGGATCAGCCCCAGCATTTT | TRBV29-1 | 12 | . | TRBD1 | TRBJ1-5
CASSALSGTRRAGELFF | TGTGCCAGCAGCGCCCTATCCGGGACCAGGAGGGCCGGGGAGCTGTTTTTT | TRBV7-9 | 17 | many | . | TRBJ2-2
CASSFDTGGNQPQHF | TGTGCCAGCAGTTTCGACACGGGAGGCAATCAGCCCCAGCATTTT | TRBV6-2/TRBV6-3 | 15 | . | . | TRBJ1-5
CSVGRTQETQYF | TGCAGCGTTGGGCGGACCCAAGAGACCCAGTACTTC | TRBV29-1 | 12 | many | . | TRBJ2-5
CSAREIIEGFMKDGYTF | TGCAGTGCTAGAGAGATTATCGAGGGTTTTATGAAAGATGGCTACACCTTC | TRBV20-1 | 17 | . | . | TRBJ1-2
CASSSEAAGFYGYTF | TGTGCCAGCAGTTCGGAAGCCGCAGGGTTCTATGGCTACACCTTC | TRBV7-2 | 15 | . | . | TRBJ1-2
CASSEGTGGDEQYF | TGTGCCAGCAGTGAAGGGACAGGGGGCGACGAGCAGTACTTC | TRBV6-1 | 14 | . | TRBD1 | TRBJ2-7
CASSISFSGANVLTF | TGTGCCAGTAGTATTTCTTTCTCTGGGGCCAACGTCCTGACTTTC | TRBV19 | 15 | many | . | TRBJ2-6
CATGTSSGANVLTF | TGTGCCACCGGGACCAGCTCTGGGGCCAACGTCCTGACTTTC | TRBV10-3 | 14 | few | . | TRBJ2-6